The rows below give T cell receptor beta chains drawn from one sample of a study of shared clonotypes between healthy human individuals. This table comes from immunoSEQ multiplex PCR, and its TCRdb copy is limited to in-frame clones, with some not included. The sample contains about 1 million clones, more than 60% of which appear only once. The source material was memory CD4+ T cells sorted from blood. These receptors originate from a man aged 18-30 years in good health. Each CDR3 is given with its conserved first and last residue. Each record gives: clone size, J gene, D gene, CDR3 length, V gene, CDR3 DNA, CDR3 protein. The D gene is left open where the match is weak. Not every row has a clone size; where given, it reads once, few, many or a size class.

NA,TRBJ2-3,TRBD2,15,TRBV11-2,TGTGCCAGCAGCTTAGGGACTAGCGACACAGATACGCAGTATTTT,CASSLGTSDTDTQYF
NA,TRBJ2-7,NA,12,TRBV30,TGTGCCTGGAGTTCCCTTACCTACGAGCAGTACTTC,CAWSSLTYEQYF
NA,TRBJ1-1,NA,13,TRBV7-2,TGTGCCAGCAGCTTAGCTACGAGGCATTGGGCTTTCTTT,CASSLATRHWAFF
NA,TRBJ1-2,NA,14,TRBV28,TGTGCCAGCAGTTTAATTCTGGGGGACTATGGCTACACCTTC,CASSLILGDYGYTF
NA,TRBJ2-7,NA,13,TRBV7-2,TGTGCCAGCAGCTTCGCCAGCTCCTACGAGCAGTACTTC,CASSFASSYEQYF
NA,TRBJ2-3,NA,13,TRBV11-2,TGTGCCAGCAGCTTACTTCTCACAGATACGCAGTATTTT,CASSLLLTDTQYF
NA,TRBJ2-5,NA,15,TRBV5-1,TGCGCCAGCAGCTTGGAAGGGAGGGGGGCAGAGACCCAGTACTTC,CASSLEGRGAETQYF
NA,TRBJ1-2,NA,15,TRBV19,TGTGCCAGGGCGACGGAGAGACCCCTTCGTGATGGCTACACCTTC,CARATERPLRDGYTF
NA,TRBJ1-2,NA,14,TRBV4-1,TGCGCCAGCAGCCAAGGGGTACAGAACTATGGCTACACCTTC,CASSQGVQNYGYTF
NA,TRBJ2-1,TRBD2,16,TRBV4-3,TGCGCCAGCAGCCAAGCGGTCCTAGCGGGAGTAGGAGAGCAGTTCTTC,CASSQAVLAGVGEQFF
NA,TRBJ1-2,NA,13,TRBV5-6,TGTGCCAGCAGGCCTTTAGCTAACTATGGCTACACCTTC,CASRPLANYGYTF
NA,TRBJ1-1,NA,14,TRBV5-1,TGCGCCAGCAGCCGGATGGTAGAGGCAGGGACGTCTTTCTTT,CASSRMVEAGTSFF
few,TRBJ2-7,TRBD1,15,TRBV5-6,TGTGCCAGCAGCCTCCCGACAGGGGGCCCCTACGAGCAGTACTTC,CASSLPTGGPYEQYF
NA,TRBJ1-1,NA,14,TRBV9,TGTGCCAGCAGCCCACGTTGGGAAAACACTGAAGCTTTCTTT,CASSPRWENTEAFF
NA,TRBJ2-6,NA,16,TRBV4-1,TGCGCCAGCAGCCAACAACAGGGCTCTGGGGCCAACGTCCTGACTTTC,CASSQQQGSGANVLTF
NA,TRBJ2-1,NA,17,TRBV21-1,TGTGCCAGCAGCAGGATCCCGGGACCCGCTGCCTACAATGAGCAGTTCTTC,CASSRIPGPAAYNEQFF
few,TRBJ1-5,NA,16,TRBV10-3,TGTGCCATCAGTGAGTCGGGATCGAATAGCAATCAGCCCCAGCATTTT,CAISESGSNSNQPQHF
NA,TRBJ2-7,TRBD1,14,TRBV18,TGTGCCAGCTCACCAGCGGACAGGAGATGGGAGCAGTACTTC,CASSPADRRWEQYF
NA,TRBJ2-1,TRBD2,18,TRBV5-1,TGCGCCAGCAGAGTCGGTAGCGGGAACCCTACCTCCTACAATGAGCAGTTCTTC,CASRVGSGNPTSYNEQFF
NA,TRBJ2-3,TRBD2,15,TRBV11-2,TGTGCCAGCAGCCCAGTAGCGGGAAGGTCAGATACGCAGTATTTT,CASSPVAGRSDTQYF
NA,TRBJ1-2,NA,14,TRBV5-4,TGTGCCAGCAGCTTGGGGTCTGCCTCTATGGCTCGGACCTTC,CASSLGSASMARTF
NA,TRBJ2-1,NA,11,TRBV20-1,TGCAGTGCGTCTAGACTAGATGAGCAGTTCTTC,CSASRLDEQFF
NA,TRBJ1-1,TRBD1,16,TRBV9,TGTGCCAGCAGCGGACAGGGTGACTTAAGGAGGACTGAAGCTTTCTTT,CASSGQGDLRRTEAFF
NA,TRBJ1-6,NA,14,TRBV7-2,TGTGCCAGCAGCGACAAAACCTATAATTCACCCCTCCACTTT,CASSDKTYNSPLHF
NA,TRBJ1-2,TRBD1,13,TRBV6-6,TGTGCCAGCAGTTACGTAGAGGGGGCTGGCTACACCTTC,CASSYVEGAGYTF
NA,TRBJ2-3,NA,14,TRBV10-1,TGCGCCAGCAGTGAGTCTTATAGCGGAGATACGCAGTATTTT,CASSESYSGDTQYF
few,TRBJ1-3,TRBD1,15,TRBV4-3,TGCGCCAGCAGCCGGGACAGAAACTCTGGAAACACCATATATTTT,CASSRDRNSGNTIYF
NA,TRBJ1-1,NA,14,TRBV18,TGTGCCAGCTCACCACGAGGTTTGAACACTGAAGCTTTCTTT,CASSPRGLNTEAFF
NA,TRBJ2-7,NA,14,TRBV2,TGTGCCAGCAGTCGAACGGATAGCTCCTACGAGCAGTACTTC,CASSRTDSSYEQYF
NA,TRBJ1-5,TRBD1,16,TRBV9,TGTGCCAGCAGCGTAGGAACAGGGGTTAGCAATCAGCCCCAGCATTTT,CASSVGTGVSNQPQHF
many,TRBJ2-2,TRBD2,16,TRBV5-1,TGCGCCAGCGAGAAACTAGCGGGAGGTGGTACCGGGGAGCTGTTTTTT,CASEKLAGGGTGELFF
NA,TRBJ1-3,NA,14,TRBV6-1,TGTGCCAGCAAGCCGAGGGGCTCTGGAAACACCATATATTTT,CASKPRGSGNTIYF